This T cell receptor (beta chain) stems from a study of human T cells and chemical hapten exposure. Study overall: Skin on the upper inner arm, roughly 2 cm by roughly 2 cm in size, was sensitized with 2% DPC. Patch tests delivered 0.01% DPC to the upper back and were evaluated at 6 days.

This CDR3 has 16 residues. V dropped 2 bases and J dropped 2; count of bases not matched to a gene: 12. Germline-derived CDR1 and CDR2 are GTSNPN and SVGIG (reference sequence). This clonotype was detected only a few times. Time point: patch test 2, 6 weeks after DPC sensitization. Treatment indicated: therapeutic diphenylcyclopropenone sensitization with weekly scalp DPC. During construction of the library, unique molecular identifiers were attached to individual cDNA molecules for quantitative, reproducible TCR counting. TCRdb reprocessed the RACE reads via MiXCR and lists one record per CDR3 protein. The sample carries 110,000 to 150,000 distinct CDR3 sequences, 10% to 15% recorded once.

This sample comprised whole blood, obtained in connection with sensitization to the hapten diphenylcyclopropenone (DPC). This sequence joins TRBV30 and TRBJ2-7; 7 nucleotides line up with TRBD2. This sequence was found in a woman aged 45-65 years with alopecia areata. Some clones in this sample may be carry-over from other donors' samples. As DNA, the CDR3 is TGTGCCTGGAGTCAATCTAGGGGAGGGATCCCCTACGAGCAGTACTTC. It yields the protein CAWSQSRGGIPYEQYF.